This TCR beta chain was profiled in a study of identical twins. TCRdb re-analysed the 5' RACE reads in MiXCR, keeping a single row per CDR3 protein. Among 650,000 to 750,000 distinct CDR3 sequences, 21% were seen once, and the ten largest hold 4% to 4.5%. Germline-derived CDR1 and CDR2 are LNHNV and YYDKDF (reference sequence). This CDR3 has 15 residues. Between the trimmed V and J ends, which lost 3 bases and 7 bases, there was a span of 16 bases. The sample also formed part of further work on T cells expressing NK-cell markers.

The clonotype originates from a woman between 18 and 29 years old in good health. This sequence joins TRBV15 and TRBJ2-1, with D tentatively TRBD1 or TRBD2 (5 bases each). The sample comprised PBMCs. The CDR3 protein is CATSSFGGAGNEQFF. DNA of the CDR3: TGTGCCACCAGCAGTTTTGGGGGAGCTGGGAATGAGCAGTTCTTC.